This entry is about one TCR beta chain. Its matching antigen is unknown. The data were obtained in a study of cytomegalovirus exposure and HLA in healthy donors. General study findings and limits: Subsequent analysis revealed that first-cohort TCR clusters tended to co-occur in the 120 or so validation repertoires.

The data were produced by immunoSEQ multiplex PCR, yet TCRdb's version contains in-frame clones alone and is incomplete. The sample includes roughly 150,000 clones, just over 90% seen only once; the top ten take about 0.64%. Trimming stripped 5 bases from V and 4 bases from J, with 14 bases between. Germline V CDR1 and CDR2: MDHEN, SYDVKM. The CDR3 covers 14 residues. This TCR derives from a man aged 18 to 35 in good health and CMV-seronegative. The J gene is TRBJ1-2, the V gene TRBV28, with D hard to call. Sequenced sample: PBMCs. This chain's CDR3 is CASSEGAGSYGYTF. The CDR3 nucleotides read TGTGCCAGCAGTGAGGGCGCCGGGTCCTATGGCTACACCTTC.